Listed below are T cell receptor beta chains from one sample, sequenced in a study of T-cell reconstitution after alpha-beta-depleted transplantation in children. TCRdb re-analysed the PCR reads in MiXCR, keeping a single row per CDR3 protein. The data show 900,000 or so distinct CDR3 sequences, under 20% seen once. The specimen comprised PBMCs, mostly from graft donor cells, sampled 360 days after TCRalphabeta/CD19-depleted stem cell transplant. The receptors were gathered from a male patient aged 5 to 17 who had a stem cell transplant for acute lymphoblastic leukemia, so the T cells may come from the graft donor. Both conserved end residues are part of each CDR3. D genes are given only for firm matches. Clone size, where shown, is once, few, many, or a class for clones that have expanded.

clone size,J gene,V gene,D gene,CDR3 protein,CDR3 DNA
.,TRBJ2-4,TRBV5-1,.,CASSLAEGLAKNIQYF,TGCGCCAGCAGCTTGGCGGAGGGGCTAGCCAAAAACATTCAGTACTTC
.,TRBJ2-1,TRBV2,.,CASNRGWDEQFF,TGTGCCAGCAACCGGGGTTGGGATGAGCAGTTCTTC
.,TRBJ2-7,TRBV11-2,.,CASSLRAASYEQYF,TGTGCCAGCAGCTTAAGGGCGGCTTCCTACGAGCAGTACTTC
few,TRBJ2-1,TRBV6-2/TRBV6-3,.,CASSYGGTGGSYNEQFF,TGTGCCAGCAGTTATGGGGGTACCGGAGGTTCCTACAATGAGCAGTTCTTC
few,TRBJ2-4,TRBV21-1,.,CASNQTSAKNIQYF,TGTGCCAGCAATCAAACTAGCGCCAAAAACATTCAGTACTTC
few,TRBJ2-5,TRBV5-1,.,CASSHLGGGETQYF,TGCGCCAGCAGTCATCTTGGAGGTGGCGAGACCCAGTACTTC
.,TRBJ2-7,TRBV20-1,TRBD2,CSARGGGWLSYEQYF,TGCAGTGCTAGAGGGGGAGGGTGGCTCTCCTACGAGCAGTACTTC
many,TRBJ2-5,TRBV7-7,TRBD2,CASSFGTRPQETQYF,TGTGCCAGCAGCTTTGGGACTAGGCCTCAAGAGACCCAGTACTTC
few,TRBJ2-7,TRBV13,.,CASSLRGLYEQYF,TGTGCCAGCAGCTTACGCGGGCTTTACGAGCAGTACTTC
.,TRBJ2-7,TRBV4-1,.,CASSLLGSGIVSEQYF,TGCGCCAGCAGCCTCCTAGGGAGCGGCATCGTAAGCGAGCAGTACTTC
.,TRBJ2-2,TRBV20-1,.,CSASWGTGELFF,TGCAGTGCTAGTTGGGGGACCGGGGAGCTGTTTTTT
many,TRBJ2-5,TRBV11-2,TRBD2,CASSLWEGETQYF,TGTGCCAGCAGCTTGTGGGAGGGGGAGACCCAGTACTTC
.,TRBJ2-7,TRBV7-8,.,CASSAWDWTYEQYF,TGTGCCAGCAGCGCCTGGGACTGGACTTACGAGCAGTACTTC
few,TRBJ2-3,TRBV6-5,.,CASSYYGSFTDTQYF,TGTGCCAGCAGTTATTACGGTAGTTTCACAGATACGCAGTATTTT
.,TRBJ2-1,TRBV24-1,TRBD2,CATSTSGKRHEQFF,TGTGCCACCAGCACTAGCGGGAAGAGGCATGAGCAGTTCTTC
few,TRBJ1-5,TRBV4-1,.,CASSRTWGSNQPQHF,TGCGCCAGCAGCCGAACCTGGGGCAGCAATCAGCCCCAGCATTTT
.,TRBJ2-7,TRBV27,.,CASSLRGTWAYEQYF,TGTGCCAGCAGTTTACGCGGGACATGGGCCTACGAGCAGTACTTC